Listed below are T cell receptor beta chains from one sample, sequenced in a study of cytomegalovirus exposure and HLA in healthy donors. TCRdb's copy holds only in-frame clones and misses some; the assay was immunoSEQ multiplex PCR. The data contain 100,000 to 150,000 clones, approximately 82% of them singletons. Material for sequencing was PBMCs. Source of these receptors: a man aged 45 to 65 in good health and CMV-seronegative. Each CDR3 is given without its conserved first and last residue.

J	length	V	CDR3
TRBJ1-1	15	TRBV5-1	ASSSAPTGLLGDEAF
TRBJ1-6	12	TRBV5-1	ASSFQGGGSPLH
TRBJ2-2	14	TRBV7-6	ASTTGTGIVTGELF
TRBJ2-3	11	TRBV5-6	ASSGTGAIAQY
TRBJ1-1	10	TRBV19	ASRRWNTEAF
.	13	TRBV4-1	ASSQVVRQGNEQY
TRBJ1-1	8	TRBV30	ACTGTEAF
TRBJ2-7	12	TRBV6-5	ASSSHSQGGEQY
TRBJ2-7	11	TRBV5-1	ASSLTGNYEQY
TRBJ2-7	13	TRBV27	ASSPPGRENYEQY
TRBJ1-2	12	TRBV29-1	SVDMEGLGSGYT
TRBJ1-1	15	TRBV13	ASSHEGLTLMNTEAF
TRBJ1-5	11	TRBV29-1	SVSTGGDQPQH
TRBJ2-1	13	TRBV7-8	ASSPGRVSYNEQF